The rows below give T cell receptor beta chains drawn from one sample of a study of blood T cell repertoires in COVID-19. Sequencing was performed with immunoSEQ multiplex PCR; in TCRdb, only in-frame clones are kept and a portion is missing. The sample records approximately 500,000 clones, approximately 91% being singletons. Sequenced material: peripheral blood. All receptors derive from a woman in her 50s with COVID-19, enrolled during active disease. The CDR3 runs from the conserved cysteine through the conserved F or W. The D gene is left open where the match is weak. Clone size is given for some rows only: seen once, a few or many times, or a class if the clone is expanded.

cdr3_aa cdr3_nt d_call clone_size j_call v_call
CASSQTLGRSGYTF TGTGCCAGTAGTCAAACCTTGGGGCGGTCGGGCTACACCTTC - - TRBJ1-2 TRBV19
CASTGGLGYTF TGTGCCAGCACAGGGGGCTTGGGCTACACCTTC TRBD1 - TRBJ1-2 TRBV6-5
CAWSVLRTSGASYEQYF TGTGCCTGGAGTGTACTCCGGACTAGCGGGGCCTCCTACGAGCAGTACTTC TRBD2 - TRBJ2-7 TRBV30
CASKRGGNEKLFF TGTGCCAGCAAGAGAGGGGGAAATGAAAAACTGTTTTTT - - TRBJ1-4 TRBV27
CASSPTSTETQYF TGCGCCAGCAGCCCCACTAGCACGGAGACCCAGTACTTC - - TRBJ2-5 TRBV5-1
CASSLVGDSNQPQHF TGCGCCAGCAGCTTGGTAGGGGATAGCAATCAGCCCCAGCATTTT - few TRBJ1-5 TRBV5-1
CASSWQGQATEAFF TGCGCCAGCAGCTGGCAGGGGCAGGCCACTGAAGCTTTCTTT - - TRBJ1-1 TRBV5-1
CASSQTGTEQFF TGTGCCAGCAGCCAAACAGGGACTGAGCAGTTCTTC - - TRBJ2-1 TRBV3-1/TRBV3-2
CATSDEVQGYNEQFF TGTGCCACCAGTGATGAGGTACAAGGCTACAATGAGCAGTTCTTC - - TRBJ2-1 TRBV24-1
CASSPGGRAQETQYF TGTGCCAGCAGCCCGGGGGGCAGGGCCCAAGAGACCCAGTACTTC - - TRBJ2-5 TRBV5-4
CASSSPGGEAFF TGTGCCAGCAGCTCCCCCGGGGGTGAAGCTTTCTTT - - TRBJ1-1 TRBV3-1/TRBV3-2
CASSVGEGRHGPFF TGTGCCAGCAGCGTTGGGGAGGGGAGACACGGACCCTTCTTT - - TRBJ1-1 TRBV9
CASSGTGDGYTF TGTGCCAGCAGCGGGACAGGTGACGGCTACACCTTC TRBD1 once TRBJ1-2 TRBV6-5
CASSYEGRSAQPQHF TGTGCCAGCAGTTACGAGGGTCGGTCGGCTCAGCCCCAGCATTTT - - TRBJ1-5 TRBV6-2/TRBV6-3
CASSGDSRAFF TGTGCCAGCAGCGGTGACAGTAGAGCTTTCTTT - - TRBJ1-1 TRBV3-1/TRBV3-2
CASSLQGAGELFF TGTGCCAGCAGTCTTCAGGGGGCCGGGGAGCTGTTTTTT TRBD1 - TRBJ2-2 TRBV2
CASSLYGGTGFTEKLFF TGTGCCAGCAGTTTATATGGGGGGACAGGGTTCACGGAAAAACTGTTTTTT TRBD1 - TRBJ1-4 TRBV27